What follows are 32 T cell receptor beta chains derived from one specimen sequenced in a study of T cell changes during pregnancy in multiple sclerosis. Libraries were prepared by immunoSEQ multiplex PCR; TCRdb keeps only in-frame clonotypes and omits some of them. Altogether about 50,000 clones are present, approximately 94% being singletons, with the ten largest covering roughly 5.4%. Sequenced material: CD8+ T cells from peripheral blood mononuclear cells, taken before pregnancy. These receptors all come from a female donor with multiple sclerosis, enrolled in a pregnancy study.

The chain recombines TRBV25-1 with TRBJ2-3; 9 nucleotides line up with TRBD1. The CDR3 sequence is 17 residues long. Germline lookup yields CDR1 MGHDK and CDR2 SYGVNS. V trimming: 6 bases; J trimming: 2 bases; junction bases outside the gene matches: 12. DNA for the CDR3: TGTGCCAGCAGACCAAACGCCGGGACAGGGTTCACAGATACGCAGTATTTT. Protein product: CASRPNAGTGFTDTQYF. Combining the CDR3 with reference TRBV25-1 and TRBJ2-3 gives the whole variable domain EADIYQTPRYLVIGTGKKITLECSQTMGHDKMYWYQQDPGMELHLIHYSYGVNSTEKGDLSSESTVSRIRTEHFPLTLESARPSHTSQYLCASRPNAGTGFTDTQYFGPGTRLTVL.

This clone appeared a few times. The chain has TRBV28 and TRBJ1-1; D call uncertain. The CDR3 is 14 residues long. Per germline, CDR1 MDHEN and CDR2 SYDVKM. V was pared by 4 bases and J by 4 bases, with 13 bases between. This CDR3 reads CASSYMGATTEAFF. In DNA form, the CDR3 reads TGTGCCAGCAGTTATATGGGAGCTACCACTGAAGCTTTCTTT. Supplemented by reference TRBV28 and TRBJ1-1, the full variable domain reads DVKVTQSSRYLVKRTGEKVFLECVQDMDHENMFWYRQDPGLGLRLIYFSYDVKMKEKGDIPEGYSVSREKKERFSLILESASTNQTSMYLCASSYMGATTEAFFGQGTRLTVV.

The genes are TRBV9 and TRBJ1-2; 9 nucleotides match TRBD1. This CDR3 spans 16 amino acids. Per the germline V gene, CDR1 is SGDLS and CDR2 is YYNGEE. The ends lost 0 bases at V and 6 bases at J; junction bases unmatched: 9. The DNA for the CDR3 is TGTGCCAGCAGCGTAGGGTTCACGGACAGGGGAGATGGCTACACCTTC. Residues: CASSVGFTDRGDGYTF.

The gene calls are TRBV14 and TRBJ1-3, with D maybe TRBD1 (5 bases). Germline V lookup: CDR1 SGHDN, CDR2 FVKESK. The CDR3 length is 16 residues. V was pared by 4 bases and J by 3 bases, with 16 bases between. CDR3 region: CASSPFHTTVGNTIYF. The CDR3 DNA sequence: TGTGCCAGCAGCCCGTTTCATACGACAGTTGGAAACACCATATATTTT.

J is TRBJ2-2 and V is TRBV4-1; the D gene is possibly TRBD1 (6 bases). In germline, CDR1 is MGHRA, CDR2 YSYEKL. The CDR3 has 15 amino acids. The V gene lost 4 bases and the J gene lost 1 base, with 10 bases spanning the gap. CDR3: CASSRVTGNTGELFF. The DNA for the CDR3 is TGCGCCAGCAGCCGCGTGACAGGGAACACCGGGGAGCTGTTTTTT.

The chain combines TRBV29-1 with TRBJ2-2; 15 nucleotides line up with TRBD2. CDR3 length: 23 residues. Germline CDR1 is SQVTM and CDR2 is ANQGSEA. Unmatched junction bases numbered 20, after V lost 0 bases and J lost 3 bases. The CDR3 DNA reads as TGCAGCGTTGAAGATGCAACCCGGACTAGCGGGAGGGCCGCGGGAGTTTACACCGGGGAGCTGTTTTTT. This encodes CSVEDATRTSGRAAGVYTGELFF.

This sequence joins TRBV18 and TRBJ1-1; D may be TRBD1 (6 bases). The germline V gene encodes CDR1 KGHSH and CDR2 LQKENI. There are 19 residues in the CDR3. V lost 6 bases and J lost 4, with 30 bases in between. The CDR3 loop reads CASSGIGIPPAQDSTEAFF. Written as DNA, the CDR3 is TGTGCCAGCTCCGGGATAGGGATTCCGCCCGCCCAGGACAGCACTGAAGCTTTCTTT.

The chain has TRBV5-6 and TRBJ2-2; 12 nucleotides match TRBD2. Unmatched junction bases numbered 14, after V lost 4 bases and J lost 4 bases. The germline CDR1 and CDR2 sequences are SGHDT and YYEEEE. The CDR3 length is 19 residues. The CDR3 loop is CASSQGGLAGGHSTGELFF. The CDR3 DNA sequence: TGTGCCAGCAGCCAGGGTGGCCTAGCGGGAGGGCATAGCACCGGGGAGCTGTTTTTT.

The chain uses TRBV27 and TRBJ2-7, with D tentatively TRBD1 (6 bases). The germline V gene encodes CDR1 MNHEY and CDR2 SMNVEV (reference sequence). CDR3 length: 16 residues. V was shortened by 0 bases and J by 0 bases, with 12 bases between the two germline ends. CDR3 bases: TGTGCCAGCAGTTTATCCCACAGGGTGAGCTCCTACGAGCAGTACTTC. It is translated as CASSLSHRVSSYEQYF.

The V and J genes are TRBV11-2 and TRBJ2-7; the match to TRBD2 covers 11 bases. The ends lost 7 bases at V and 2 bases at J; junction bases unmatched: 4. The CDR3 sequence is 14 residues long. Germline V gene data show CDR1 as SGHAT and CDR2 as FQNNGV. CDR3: CASKETSGAYEQYF. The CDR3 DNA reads TGTGCCAGCAAGGAGACTAGCGGGGCCTACGAGCAGTACTTC.

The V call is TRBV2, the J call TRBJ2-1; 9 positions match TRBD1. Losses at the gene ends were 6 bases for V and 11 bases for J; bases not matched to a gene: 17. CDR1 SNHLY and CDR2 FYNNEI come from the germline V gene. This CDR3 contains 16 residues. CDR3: CASSLGSGTGTDQQFF. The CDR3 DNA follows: TGTGCCAGCAGCCTTGGCTCCGGGACAGGGACCGATCAGCAGTTCTTC.

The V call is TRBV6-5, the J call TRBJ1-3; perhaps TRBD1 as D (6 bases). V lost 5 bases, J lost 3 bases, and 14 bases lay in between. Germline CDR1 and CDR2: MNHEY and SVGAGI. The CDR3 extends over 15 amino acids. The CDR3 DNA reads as TGTGCCAGCAGTCCTCACAGGGAACTTGGAAACACCATATATTTT. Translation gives CASSPHRELGNTIYF.

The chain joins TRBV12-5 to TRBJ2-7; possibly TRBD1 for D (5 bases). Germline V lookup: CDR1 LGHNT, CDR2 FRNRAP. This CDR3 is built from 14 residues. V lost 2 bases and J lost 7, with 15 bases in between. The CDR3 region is CASGLIRTHGEQYF. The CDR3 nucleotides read TGTGCTAGTGGTTTGATCCGGACACACGGGGAGCAGTACTTC. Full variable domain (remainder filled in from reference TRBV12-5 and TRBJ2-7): DARVTQTPRHKVTEMGQEVTMRCQPILGHNTVFWYRQTMMQGLELLAYFRNRAPLDDSGMPKDRFSAEMPDATLATLKIQPSEPRDSAVYFCASGLIRTHGEQYFGPGTRLTVT.

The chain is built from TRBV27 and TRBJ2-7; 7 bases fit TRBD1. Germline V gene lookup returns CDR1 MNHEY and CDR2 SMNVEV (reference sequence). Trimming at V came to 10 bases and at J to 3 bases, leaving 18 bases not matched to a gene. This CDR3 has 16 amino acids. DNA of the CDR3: TGTGCCACAACCCCTTCTCTCGGGACAGCAATCTACGAGCAGTACTTC. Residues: CATTPSLGTAIYEQYF.

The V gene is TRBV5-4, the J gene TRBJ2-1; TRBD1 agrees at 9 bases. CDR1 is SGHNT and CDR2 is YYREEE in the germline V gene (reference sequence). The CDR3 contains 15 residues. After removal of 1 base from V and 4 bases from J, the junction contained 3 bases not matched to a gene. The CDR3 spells CASSLRGQGYNEQFF. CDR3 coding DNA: TGTGCCAGCAGCTTGAGGGGACAGGGATACAATGAGCAGTTCTTC.

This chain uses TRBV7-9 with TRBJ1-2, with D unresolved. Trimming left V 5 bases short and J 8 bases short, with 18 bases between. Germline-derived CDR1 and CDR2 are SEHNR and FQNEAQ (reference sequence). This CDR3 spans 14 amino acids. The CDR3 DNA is TGTGCCAGCAGCCCACCGGGAACTCTAAACGGCTACACCTTC. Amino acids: CASSPPGTLNGYTF.

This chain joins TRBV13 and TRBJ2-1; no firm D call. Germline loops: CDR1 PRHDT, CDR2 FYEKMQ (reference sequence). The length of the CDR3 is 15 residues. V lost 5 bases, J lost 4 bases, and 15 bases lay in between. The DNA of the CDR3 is TGTGCCAGCAGCATTCGGGTAACTCGGTACAATGAGCAGTTCTTC. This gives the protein CASSIRVTRYNEQFF. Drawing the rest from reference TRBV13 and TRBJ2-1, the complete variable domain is AAGVIQSPRHLIKEKRETATLKCYPIPRHDTVYWYQQGPGQDPQFLISFYEKMQSDKGSIPDRFSAQQFSDYHSELNMSSLELGDSALYFCASSIRVTRYNEQFFGPGTRLTVL.

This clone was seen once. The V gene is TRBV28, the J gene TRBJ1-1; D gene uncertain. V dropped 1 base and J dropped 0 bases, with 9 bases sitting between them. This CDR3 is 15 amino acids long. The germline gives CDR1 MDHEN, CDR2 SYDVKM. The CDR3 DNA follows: TGTGCCAGCAGTTTATTCAGTGTCATGAACACTGAAGCTTTCTTT. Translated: CASSLFSVMNTEAFF.

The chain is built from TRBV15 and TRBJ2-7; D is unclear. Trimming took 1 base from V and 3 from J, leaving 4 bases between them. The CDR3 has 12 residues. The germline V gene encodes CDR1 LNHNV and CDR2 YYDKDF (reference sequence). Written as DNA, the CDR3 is TGTGCCACCAGCAGAGCTTACTACGAGCAGTACTTC. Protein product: CATSRAYYEQYF.

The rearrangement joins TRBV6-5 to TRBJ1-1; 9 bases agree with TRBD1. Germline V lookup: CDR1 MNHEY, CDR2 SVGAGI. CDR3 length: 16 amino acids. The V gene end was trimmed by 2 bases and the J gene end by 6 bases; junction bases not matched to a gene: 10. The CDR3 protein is CASSYNRGQGAAEAFF. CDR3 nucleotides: TGTGCCAGCAGTTACAACAGGGGGCAGGGGGCAGCTGAAGCTTTCTTT.

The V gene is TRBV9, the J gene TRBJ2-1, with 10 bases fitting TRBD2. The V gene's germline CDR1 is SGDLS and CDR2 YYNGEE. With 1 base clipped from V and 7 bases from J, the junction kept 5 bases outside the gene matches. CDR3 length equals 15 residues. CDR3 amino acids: CASSVLAGVGNEQFF. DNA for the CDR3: TGTGCCAGCAGCGTACTAGCGGGAGTAGGGAATGAGCAGTTCTTC.

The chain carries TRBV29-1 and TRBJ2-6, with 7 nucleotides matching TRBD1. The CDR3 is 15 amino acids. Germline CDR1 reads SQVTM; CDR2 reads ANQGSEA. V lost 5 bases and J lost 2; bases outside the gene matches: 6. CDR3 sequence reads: CSVNLGTAGANVLTF. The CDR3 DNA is TGCAGCGTTAACCTAGGGACAGCTGGGGCCAACGTCCTGACTTTC.

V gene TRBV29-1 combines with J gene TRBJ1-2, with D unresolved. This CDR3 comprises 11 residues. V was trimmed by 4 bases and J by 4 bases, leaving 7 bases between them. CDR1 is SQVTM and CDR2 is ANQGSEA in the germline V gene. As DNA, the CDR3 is TGCAGCGTTGCAGGCGTCTATGGCTACACCTTC. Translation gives CSVAGVYGYTF.

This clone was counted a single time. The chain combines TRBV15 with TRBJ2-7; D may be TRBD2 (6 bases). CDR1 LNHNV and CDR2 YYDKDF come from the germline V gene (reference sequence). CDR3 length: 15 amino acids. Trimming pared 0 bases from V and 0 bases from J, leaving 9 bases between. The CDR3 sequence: CATSRDKTSSYEQYF. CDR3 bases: TGTGCCACCAGCAGAGACAAGACTAGCTCCTACGAGCAGTACTTC.

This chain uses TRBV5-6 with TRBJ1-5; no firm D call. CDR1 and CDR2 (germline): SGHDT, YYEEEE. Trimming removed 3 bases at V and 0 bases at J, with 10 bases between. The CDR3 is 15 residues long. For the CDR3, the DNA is TGTGCCAGCAGCTACGGGGATTATAGCAATCAGCCCCAGCATTTT. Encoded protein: CASSYGDYSNQPQHF.

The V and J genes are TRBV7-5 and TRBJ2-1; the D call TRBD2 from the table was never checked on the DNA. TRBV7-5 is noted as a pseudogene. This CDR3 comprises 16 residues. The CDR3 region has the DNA TGTGTCAGAAGCTTAGCCGGACTAGCGGGCTTTGCTGAGCAGTTCTTC. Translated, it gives CVRSLAGLAGFAEQFF.

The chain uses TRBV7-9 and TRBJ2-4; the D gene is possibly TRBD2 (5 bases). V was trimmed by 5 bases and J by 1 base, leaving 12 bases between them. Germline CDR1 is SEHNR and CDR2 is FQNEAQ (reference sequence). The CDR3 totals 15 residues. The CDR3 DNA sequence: TGTGCCAGCAGCGCCGGCCCGGGGGCCAAAAACATTCAGTACTTC. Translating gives CASSAGPGAKNIQYF.

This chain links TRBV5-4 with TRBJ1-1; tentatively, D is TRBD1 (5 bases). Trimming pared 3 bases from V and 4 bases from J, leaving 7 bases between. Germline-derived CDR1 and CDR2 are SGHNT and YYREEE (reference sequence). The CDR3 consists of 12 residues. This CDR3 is CASSYGGTEAFF. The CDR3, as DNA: TGTGCCAGCAGCTACGGGGGCACTGAAGCTTTCTTT.

The CDR3 is CASSIAAGGPYEQYF. DNA of the CDR3: TGTGCCAGTAGTATAGCAGCGGGAGGGCCCTACGAGCAGTACTTC. The chain links TRBV19 to TRBJ2-7, with 10 bases aligning to TRBD2. Germline V gives CDR1 LNHDA, CDR2 SQIVND (reference sequence). The junction had 2 bases not matched to a gene; V was cut back by 1 base and J by 2 bases. The CDR3 contains 15 residues.

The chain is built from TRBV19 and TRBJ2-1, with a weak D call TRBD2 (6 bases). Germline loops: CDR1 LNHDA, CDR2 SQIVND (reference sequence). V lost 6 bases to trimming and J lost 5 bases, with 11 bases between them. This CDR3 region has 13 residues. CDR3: CASSRDWNNEQFF. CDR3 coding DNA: TGTGCCAGTAGCCGGGACTGGAACAATGAGCAGTTCTTC.

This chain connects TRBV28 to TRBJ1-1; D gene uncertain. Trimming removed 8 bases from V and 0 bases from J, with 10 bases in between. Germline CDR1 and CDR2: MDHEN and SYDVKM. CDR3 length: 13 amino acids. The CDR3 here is CASEVGLNTEAFF. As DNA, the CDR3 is TGTGCCAGCGAGGTGGGTTTGAACACTGAAGCTTTCTTT.

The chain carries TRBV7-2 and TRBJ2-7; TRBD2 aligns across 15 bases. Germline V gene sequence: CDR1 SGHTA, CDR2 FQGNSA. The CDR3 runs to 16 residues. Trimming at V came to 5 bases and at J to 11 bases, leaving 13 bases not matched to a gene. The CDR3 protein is CASSTDPGLAGGPEYF. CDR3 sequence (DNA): TGTGCCAGCAGCACTGATCCCGGACTAGCGGGAGGGCCTGAGTACTTC.